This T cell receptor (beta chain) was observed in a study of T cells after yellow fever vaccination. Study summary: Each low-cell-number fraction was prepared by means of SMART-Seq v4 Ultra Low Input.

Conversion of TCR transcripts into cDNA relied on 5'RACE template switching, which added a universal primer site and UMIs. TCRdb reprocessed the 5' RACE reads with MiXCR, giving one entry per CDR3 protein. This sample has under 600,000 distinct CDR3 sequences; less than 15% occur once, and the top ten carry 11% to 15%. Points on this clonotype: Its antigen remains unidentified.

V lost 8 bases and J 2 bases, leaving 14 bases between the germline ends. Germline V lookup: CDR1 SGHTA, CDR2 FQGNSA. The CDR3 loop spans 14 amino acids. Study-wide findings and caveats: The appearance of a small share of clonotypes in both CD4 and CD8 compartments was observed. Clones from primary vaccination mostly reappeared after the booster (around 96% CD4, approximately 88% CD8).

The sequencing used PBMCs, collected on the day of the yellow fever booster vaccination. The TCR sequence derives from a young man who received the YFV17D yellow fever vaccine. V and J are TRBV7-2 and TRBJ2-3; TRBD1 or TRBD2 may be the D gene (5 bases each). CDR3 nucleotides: TGTGCCAGCGGGGACCGGTCTTCCACAGATACGCAGTATTTT. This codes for CASGDRSSTDTQYF.